This TCR beta chain was recovered during a study of cytomegalovirus exposure and HLA in healthy donors. Study background: The 90 to 150 validation repertoires matched the 500 to 750 first-cohort repertoires in platform, a later analysis reported.

Comment on this clone: Antigen specificity is unknown.

TCRdb's table, derived via immunoSEQ multiplex PCR, lists solely in-frame clones and lacks some. The data show 140,000 to 150,000 clones, with roughly nine tenths seen just once and approximately 0.7% held by the top ten. Germline CDR1 reads SGHVS; CDR2 reads FQNEAQ. Trimming cost V 3 bases and J 4 bases; bases outside gene matches: 9. The CDR3 is 16 amino acids. Study-level findings and limits: Cytomegalovirus association was listed for under 200 TCR beta chains. Subsequent analysis of the approximately 110 validation repertoires found a tendency for first-cohort TCR clusters to co-occur.

The donors formed part of the approximately 120-subject validation cohort, distinct from the roughly 700-subject first cohort. The TCR was taken from a man in his late teens or twenties in good health and CMV-seronegative. The chain combines TRBV7-8 with TRBJ2-7; 10 bases align to TRBD1. What was sequenced was PBMCs. CDR3: CASSFNSPGQGYEQYV. The CDR3 DNA follows: TGTGCCAGCAGCTTTAATTCTCCGGGACAGGGGTACGAGCAGTACGTC.